A single sample gave rise to the 14 T cell receptor beta chains below, sequenced in a study of neurological immune-mediated disorders. One entry per CDR3 protein, called by TCRdb with MiXCR from the 5' RACE reads. The sample holds some 57,000 distinct CDR3 sequences; roughly 3.8% are singletons and the top ten take approximately 5.9%. Material: PBMCs. These receptors were obtained from a man aged 60 to 75 with multiple sclerosis.

This clonotype appeared many times. This sequence joins TRBV5-6 and TRBJ2-7; D is perhaps TRBD2 (5 bases). CDR3 length equals 13 residues. CDR1 is SGHDT, CDR2 YYEEEE, per germline. Trimming shortened V by 0 bases and J by 9 bases, and 13 bases separated the two germline ends. For the CDR3, the DNA is TGTGCCAGCAGCTTGGCTGGGAAACGGGGGCAGTACTTC. This encodes CASSLAGKRGQYF.

Ten or more counts support this clonotype. This sequence joins TRBV30 and TRBJ1-5; 12 nucleotides agree with TRBD1. Per germline, CDR1 GTSNPN and CDR2 SVGIG (reference sequence). Trimming at V came to 2 bases and at J to 7 bases, leaving 6 bases not matched to a gene. The CDR3 length is 15 residues. The CDR3 sequence: CAWSWGQGARQPQHF. In nucleotides, the CDR3 is TGTGCCTGGAGTTGGGGACAGGGGGCTAGGCAGCCCCAGCATTTT.

The table lists this clonotype with many counts. The rearrangement uses TRBV18 and TRBJ1-4, with a possible D match to TRBD1 (5 bases). V was cut by 6 bases and J by 4 bases, with 18 bases left in between. The CDR3 has 16 amino acids. The germline V gene encodes CDR1 KGHSH and CDR2 LQKENI. CDR3 in DNA: TGTGCCAGCTCGCGGGACGTCGCTTCTTTTAATGAAAAACTGTTTTTT. It encodes CASSRDVASFNEKLFF.

The V gene is TRBV20-1, the J gene TRBJ2-5; 11 positions agree with TRBD2. With V trimmed by 4 bases and J by 4 bases, 8 bases remained unmatched. The CDR3 runs 15 residues. Germline CDR1 is DFQATT and CDR2 is SNEGSKA (reference sequence). The CDR3 coding sequence is TGCAGTGCTACCATCGGACTAGCGGGTATAGAGACCCAGTACTTC. This gives the protein CSATIGLAGIETQYF.

This clonotype was detected ten times or more. The V gene is TRBV20-1, the J gene TRBJ2-1; D possibly corresponds to TRBD2 (5 bases). The CDR3 runs to 16 residues. CDR1 is DFQATT, CDR2 SNEGSKA, per germline (reference sequence). V was trimmed by 6 bases and J by 0 bases, leaving 18 bases between them. The CDR3 region has the DNA TGCAGTGCCACTCTTGGACTGTCCCACTCCTACAATGAGCAGTTCTTC. Its protein product is CSATLGLSHSYNEQFF.

This clonotype was counted at least ten times. The chain carries TRBV7-2 and TRBJ1-1; D gene uncertain. The V end was cut by 6 bases, the J end by 3 bases, with 14 bases between. Germline V CDR1 and CDR2: SGHTA, FQGNSA. The CDR3 sequence is 14 residues long. The DNA for the CDR3 is TGTGCCAGCAGGGCCACAAACCGGGACACTGAAGCTTTCTTT. Encoded protein: CASRATNRDTEAFF.

This chain connects TRBV10-2 to TRBJ2-1; D may be TRBD2 (5 bases). The germline CDR1 and CDR2 sequences are WSHSY and SAAADI. With 5 bases removed from V and 2 bases from J, the gap between germline ends came to 13 bases. The CDR3 loop spans 15 amino acids. In DNA, the CDR3 is TGCGCCAGCAGTCCCACCTCGGAGGCCTACAATGAGCAGTTCTTC. This translates into CASSPTSEAYNEQFF.

This clonotype was recorded at least ten times. The V gene is TRBV20-1, the J gene TRBJ1-6, with TRBD1 matching over 7 bases. CDR1 and CDR2 from the germline V gene are DFQATT and SNEGSKA (reference sequence). This CDR3 is 16 amino acids long. J was trimmed by 6 bases and V by 4 bases; bases with no gene match: 12. The CDR3 protein is CSATPPGQRFNSPLHF. Written as DNA, the CDR3 is TGCAGTGCTACGCCACCGGGACAGCGATTTAATTCACCCCTCCACTTT.

This clonotype was recorded many times. The gene calls are TRBV4-1 and TRBJ1-2; tentative D call: TRBD1 (5 bases). Trimming shortened V by 6 bases and J by 0 bases, and 14 bases separated the two germline ends. CDR3 length equals 15 residues. From germline, CDR1 is MGHRA and CDR2 YSYEKL. Here the CDR3 DNA reads TGCGCCAGCAGAGATATCAGGGAGGCTAACTATGGCTACACCTTC. This sequence encodes CASRDIREANYGYTF.

This clonotype has at least ten counts. The chain uses TRBV18 and TRBJ2-3, with 10 bases identical to TRBD2. The CDR3 has 17 residues. Germline lookup yields CDR1 KGHSH and CDR2 LQKENI. V was clipped by 0 bases and J by 2 bases; unmatched bases: 5. The CDR3 spells CASSPPSLAGATDTQYF. The DNA for the CDR3 is TGTGCCAGCTCACCACCGAGTCTAGCGGGGGCCACAGATACGCAGTATTTT.

This clonotype has more than one count but fewer than ten. This chain uses TRBV5-1 with TRBJ1-5, with D perhaps matching TRBD1 (6 bases). CDR1 SGHRS and CDR2 YFSETQ come from the germline V gene. The CDR3 extends over 14 amino acids. Deletions cut 4 bases from V and 4 bases from J, with 12 bases between. The CDR3 sequence: CASSEEGGNQPQHF. The CDR3 nucleotides read TGCGCCAGCAGCGAAGAGGGGGGGAATCAGCCCCAGCATTTT.

This clonotype was counted many times. V usage is TRBV2 and J usage is TRBJ2-1, with D maybe TRBD1 (6 bases). V shed 0 bases and J shed 9 bases, with 21 bases lying between them. Germline V CDR1 and CDR2: SNHLY, FYNNEI. The CDR3 is made up of 17 amino acids. The chain's CDR3 is CASSEAVLGAGFGEQFF. In nucleotides, the CDR3 is TGTGCCAGCAGTGAAGCGGTTTTGGGGGCTGGATTTGGTGAGCAGTTCTTC.

This clonotype has at least ten counts. This chain connects TRBV15 to TRBJ2-2, with D possibly being TRBD2 (5 bases). Trimming pared 0 bases from V and 0 bases from J, leaving 5 bases between. This CDR3 comprises 15 residues. The germline V gene has CDR1 LNHNV and CDR2 YYDKDF (reference sequence). In DNA, the CDR3 is TGTGCCACCAGCAGAGACGGGGCGAACACCGGGGAGCTGTTTTTT. Translation gives CATSRDGANTGELFF.

The rearrangement links TRBV2 to TRBJ2-7, with TRBD2 matching over 12 bases. Trimming removed 4 bases from V and 3 bases from J; junction bases left unmatched: 4. The CDR3 has 15 residues. Germline CDR1 reads SNHLY; CDR2 reads FYNNEI. The CDR3: CASSALTSGSYEQYF. The DNA of the CDR3 is TGTGCCAGCAGTGCCCTGACTAGCGGGAGCTACGAGCAGTACTTC.